This TCR beta chain was recorded in a study of blood T cell repertoires in COVID-19. About the study: There were acute and convalescent COVID-19 samples, and they came from the United States, Italy and Spain.

V was shortened by 6 bases and J by 2 bases, with 12 bases between the two germline ends. The CDR3 loop spans 14 amino acids. Germline V CDR1 and CDR2: MGHDK, SYGVNS. In the original workflow: Cell counts per sample came from amplifying reference gene primers. Using immunoSEQ multiplex PCR, the repertoire was profiled, and TCRdb retains in-frame clones only, with some absent. D and trimming come from the DNA, and the V and J calls and clone size come from that table. The table includes approximately 70,000 clones, less than 95% detected once. The sequenced sample was peripheral blood. This chain links TRBV25-1 with TRBJ2-3; possible D gene TRBD2, 5 bases. The sequence was collected from a woman aged 55-70 years with active COVID-19. The CDR3 DNA sequence: TGTGCCAGCAGGGGCCAGCGGCCCACAGATACGCAGTATTTT. This encodes CASRGQRPTDTQYF.